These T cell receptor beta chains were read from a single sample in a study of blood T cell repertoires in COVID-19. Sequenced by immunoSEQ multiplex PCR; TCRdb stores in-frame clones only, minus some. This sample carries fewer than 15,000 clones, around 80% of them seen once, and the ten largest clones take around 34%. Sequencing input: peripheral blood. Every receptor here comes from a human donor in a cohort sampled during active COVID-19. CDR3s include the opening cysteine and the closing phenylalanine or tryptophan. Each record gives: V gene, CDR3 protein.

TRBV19 CASRRGGRAEAFF
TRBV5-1 CASSLEVNTEAFF
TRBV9 CASSGVSTGGRTEAFF
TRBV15 CATSRGGTGWTDTQYF
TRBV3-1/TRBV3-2 CASSQAQGPDTQYF
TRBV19 CATQQDPNYGYTF
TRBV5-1 CASSLASEETQYF
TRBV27 CASSYVGDSPLHF
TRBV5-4 CASSLKRGGSYNEQFF
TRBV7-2 CASRSVAGDYNEQFF
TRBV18 CASSQRGLQETQYF